One TCR beta chain is described in this entry. This sample was taken from a study of blood T cell repertoires in COVID-19. Study details: Donors in the United States, Italy and Spain gave samples during acute or convalescent COVID-19. From T cells, B-cell-depleted T cells, or PBMCs came the material, which was cDNA or gDNA.

Sequencing was performed with immunoSEQ multiplex PCR; in TCRdb, only in-frame clones are kept and a portion is missing. The table lists about 180,000 clones, around 80% of them singletons. The trim removed 4 bases at V and 4 bases at J, leaving 1 base unmatched. CDR1 is SNHLY, CDR2 FYNNEI, per germline. The CDR3 loop spans 15 amino acids. The chain combines TRBV2 with TRBJ2-2; 12 bases align to TRBD2. The sequenced sample was peripheral blood. This sequence was found in an elderly woman with COVID-19, enrolled during active disease. The CDR3 spells CASSGLAGATGELFF. The DNA for the CDR3 is TGTGCCAGCAGTGGACTAGCGGGGGCCACCGGGGAGCTGTTTTTT.